The entry below describes one T cell receptor beta chain. Authors' methods: Reference gene primer amplification gave estimated nucleated cell counts. Only in-frame clones appear in the TCRdb table, and some are missing; sequencing was by immunoSEQ multiplex PCR. That table supplies the V and J calls and clone size; D and trimming were determined from the DNA. The data show around 64,000 clones, 82% seen once. The data were obtained in a study of blood T cell repertoires in COVID-19. Study-level information: Sources were T cells, B-cell-depleted T cells, or PBMCs; the material itself was cDNA or gDNA.

The CDR3 runs 18 residues. The germline CDR1 and CDR2 sequences are MRHNA and SNTAGT. V lost 5 bases to trimming and J lost 0 bases; unmatched junction nucleotides: 12. The chain combines TRBV6-4 with TRBJ2-3; 9 bases agree with TRBD2. Source material: peripheral blood. The clonotype was recovered from a human donor in a cohort sampled during active COVID-19. Here the CDR3 reads CASSRSPPLAGSTDTQYF. The CDR3 region has the DNA TGTGCCAGCAGTCGCTCGCCTCCTCTAGCGGGGAGCACAGATACGCAGTATTTT.